Listed below are T cell receptor beta chains from one sample, sequenced in a study of T-cell reconstitution after alpha-beta-depleted transplantation in children. TCRdb ran MiXCR on the PCR reads and lists one entry per CDR3 protein. The repertoire holds some 300,000 distinct CDR3 sequences, with 7.5% to 9% as singletons. The specimen comprised peripheral blood, sampled 360 days after TCRalphabeta/CD19-depleted stem cell transplant. These receptors originate from a female patient aged 2-9 years who had a stem cell transplant for Fanconi anemia, so the T cells may come from the graft donor. CDR3s include the opening cysteine and the closing phenylalanine or tryptophan. Fields, in order: D gene, J gene, CDR3 length, V gene, CDR3 protein. The D gene is left open where the match is weak.

d_gene: .; j_gene: TRBJ2-1; len: 14; v_gene: TRBV5-5; CDR3aa: CAAGRDISYNEQFF
d_gene: TRBD2; j_gene: TRBJ2-3; len: 15; v_gene: TRBV7-9; CDR3aa: CASSLTSGGLDTQYF
d_gene: .; j_gene: TRBJ2-7; len: 15; v_gene: TRBV4-2; CDR3aa: CASSQGPQGGGEQYF
d_gene: .; j_gene: TRBJ1-4; len: 15; v_gene: TRBV2; CDR3aa: CASSESGEFNEKLFF
d_gene: .; j_gene: TRBJ2-1; len: 16; v_gene: TRBV7-9; CDR3aa: CASSSVKTPIYNEQFF
d_gene: .; j_gene: TRBJ1-6; len: 13; v_gene: TRBV27; CDR3aa: CASSLMVNSPLHF
d_gene: .; j_gene: TRBJ2-1; len: 15; v_gene: TRBV3-1; CDR3aa: CASSHLLSSYNEQFF
d_gene: .; j_gene: TRBJ2-1; len: 13; v_gene: TRBV15; CDR3aa: CATSRDLRNEQFF
d_gene: .; j_gene: TRBJ2-1; len: 12; v_gene: TRBV29-1; CDR3aa: CSADNWANEQFF
d_gene: TRBD1; j_gene: TRBJ2-2; len: 15; v_gene: TRBV10-2; CDR3aa: CASKGQRANTGELFF
d_gene: .; j_gene: TRBJ2-2; len: 13; v_gene: TRBV7-2; CDR3aa: CASSLRSVGELFF
d_gene: TRBD2; j_gene: TRBJ2-2; len: 16; v_gene: TRBV2; CDR3aa: CASRPSGRAYTGELFF
d_gene: .; j_gene: TRBJ2-3; len: 15; v_gene: TRBV7-9; CDR3aa: CASSLVNNPTDTQYF
d_gene: .; j_gene: TRBJ2-1; len: 11; v_gene: TRBV12-3/TRBV12-4; CDR3aa: CASSYRDEQFF
d_gene: TRBD2; j_gene: TRBJ2-1; len: 15; v_gene: TRBV7-2; CDR3aa: CASSLHSGGVNEQFF
d_gene: TRBD2; j_gene: TRBJ2-7; len: 15; v_gene: TRBV19; CDR3aa: CASSPVGAGLHEQYF
d_gene: TRBD1; j_gene: TRBJ1-2; len: 12; v_gene: TRBV2; CDR3aa: CASSEWDRGYTF